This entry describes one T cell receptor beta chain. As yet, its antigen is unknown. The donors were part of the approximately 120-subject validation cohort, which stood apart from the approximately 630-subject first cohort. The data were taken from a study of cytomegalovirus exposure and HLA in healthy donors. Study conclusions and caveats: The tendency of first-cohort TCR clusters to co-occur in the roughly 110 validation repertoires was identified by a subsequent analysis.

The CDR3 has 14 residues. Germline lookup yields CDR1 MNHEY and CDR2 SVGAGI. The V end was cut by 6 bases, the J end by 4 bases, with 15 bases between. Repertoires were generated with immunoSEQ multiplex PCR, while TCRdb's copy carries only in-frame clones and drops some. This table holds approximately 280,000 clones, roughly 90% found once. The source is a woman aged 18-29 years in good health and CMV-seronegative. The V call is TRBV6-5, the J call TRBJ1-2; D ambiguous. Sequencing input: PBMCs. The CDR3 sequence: CASSPAEGVYGYTF. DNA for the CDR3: TGTGCCAGCAGCCCTGCCGAGGGTGTCTATGGCTACACCTTC.